Below, 4 T cell receptor beta chains from the same sample are listed, as sequenced in a study of T cell clonality in common variable immunodeficiency. Assay used: immunoSEQ multiplex PCR; TCRdb lists only in-frame clones, some missing. Sampling found approximately 45,000 clones, none seen once. The sequenced material came from peripheral blood mononuclear cells. All receptors come from a person aged 18-69 years in good health.

This clone was seen ten or more times. Read coverage stops 3 residues before the CDR3 terminus; the germline J gene supplies the remainder. The same CDR3 arises from other DNA sequences in this sample as well. The chain employs TRBV11-2 and TRBJ2-7; the D gene is possibly TRBD1 (5 bases). Trimming removed 0 bases from V and 5 bases from J, with 5 bases in between. The CDR3 contains 12 residues. Germline V gene lookup returns CDR1 SGHAT and CDR2 FQNNGV. CDR3 DNA, as far as it was read: TGTGCCAGCAGCTTAGACAGGGACGAG. It specifies CASSLDRDE. The CDR3 as a whole reads CASSLDRDEQYF.

This clone was found many times. The CDR3 extends 3 residues past the end of the read, so its final part is completed from the germline J gene. The chain has TRBV19 and TRBJ1-2, with a possible D match to TRBD1 (5 bases). The CDR3 is made up of 13 amino acids. Trimming shortened V by 5 bases and J by 7 bases, and 14 bases separated the two germline ends. CDR1 LNHDA and CDR2 SQIVND come from the germline V gene (reference sequence). The CDR3 is CASSERGDAGYTF. The CDR3 bases that were read are TGTGCCAGTAGTGAGAGGGGAGATGCTGGC.

This clone was seen many times. The read ends 3 residues early relative to the CDR3; the germline J gene fills the gap. V and J are TRBV24-1 and TRBJ2-7, with a tentative D call TRBD1 (5 bases). Germline CDR1 KGHDR, CDR2 SFDVKD. The CDR3 has 13 amino acids. The V and J ends lost 4 bases and 6 bases respectively, with 12 bases between them. This CDR3 reads CATSERTGREQYF. Incomplete CDR3 DNA: TGTGCCACCAGTGAGCGAACAGGTCGCGAG.

This clone was detected many times. The read terminates 3 residues before the CDR3 end, so the remaining end is supplied by the germline J gene. The rearrangement joins TRBV7-2 to TRBJ2-2; 7 bases fit TRBD2. There are 13 residues in the CDR3. Germline V gene sequence: CDR1 SGHTA, CDR2 FQGNSA. V lost 4 bases and J lost 9; bases outside the gene matches: 5. The sequenced CDR3 bases are TGTGCCAGCAGCTCGGGGAGGGAGCGGGAG. Amino acid sequence: CASSSGRERE. The entire CDR3 sequence reads CASSSGRERELFF. Drawing the rest from reference TRBV7-2 and TRBJ2-2, the complete variable domain is GAGVSQSPSNKVTEKGKDVELRCDPISGHTALYWYRQSLGQGLEFLIYFQGNSAPDKSGLPSDRFSAERTGGSVSTLTIQRTQQEDSAVYLCASSSGRERELFFGEGSRLTVL.